Listed here are 7 T cell receptor beta chains from one sample, sequenced in a study of shared clonotypes between healthy human individuals. The data were produced by immunoSEQ multiplex PCR, yet TCRdb's version contains in-frame clones alone and is incomplete. The table lists millions of clones, approximately 95% of them singletons. Specimen: naive CD4+ T cells from PBMCs. This sample's subset: CD45RA+ positively selected. These receptor sequences come from a man younger than 35 in good health. Some clones in this sample may be carry-over from other donors' samples.

The chain joins TRBV18 to TRBJ2-3, with 8 bases aligning to TRBD2. The CDR3 extends over 15 amino acids. The germline gives CDR1 KGHSH, CDR2 LQKENI. J gave up 4 bases and V 0 bases, and 3 bases lay outside the gene matches. CDR3 nucleotide sequence: TGTGCCAGCTCACCACCAGCGGGAGTGGCAGATACGCAGTATTTT. Translating it yields CASSPPAGVADTQYF.

This chain joins TRBV7-2 and TRBJ2-5, with a weak D call TRBD2 (5 bases). This CDR3 has 15 amino acids. Trimming removed 2 bases from V and 1 base from J, with 11 bases in between. Germline lookup yields CDR1 SGHTA and CDR2 FQGNSA. This CDR3 is CASSLMRAGQETQYF. The CDR3 DNA is TGTGCCAGCAGCTTAATGCGGGCTGGCCAAGAGACCCAGTACTTC. Variable domain in full (rest from reference TRBV7-2 and TRBJ2-5): GAGVSQSPSNKVTEKGKDVELRCDPISGHTALYWYRQSLGQGLEFLIYFQGNSAPDKSGLPSDRFSAERTGGSVSTLTIQRTQQEDSAVYLCASSLMRAGQETQYFGPGTRLLVL.

This clone has just a few counts. Other DNA sequences of this sample code for an identical CDR3. The rearrangement uses TRBV9 and TRBJ2-2; the D gene is possibly TRBD2 (6 bases). The V and J ends lost 2 bases and 0 bases respectively, with 8 bases between them. This CDR3 spans 15 amino acids. Germline CDR1 and CDR2: SGDLS and YYNGEE. CDR3 residues: CASSVGGANTGELFF. Written as DNA, the CDR3 is TGTGCCAGCAGCGTTGGCGGGGCGAACACCGGGGAGCTGTTTTTT.

V and J are TRBV21-1 and TRBJ2-2. TRBV21-1 is a documented pseudogene. The CDR3 is 17 residues long. This chain's CDR3 is CASSARQYKEDTGELFF. The DNA of the CDR3 is TGTGCCAGCAGCGCCAGACAGTATAAGGAGGACACCGGGGAGCTGTTTTTT.

The chain uses TRBV5-4 and TRBJ2-1, with D perhaps TRBD2 (5 bases). The germline CDR1 and CDR2 sequences are SGHNT and YYREEE (reference sequence). Trimming shortened V by 1 base and J by 7 bases, and 15 bases separated the two germline ends. The length of the CDR3 is 15 residues. The CDR3 reads CASSLRTGTGNEQFF. CDR3 sequence (DNA): TGTGCCAGCAGCTTGCGGACGGGAACGGGGAATGAGCAGTTCTTC.

The chain is built from TRBV5-4 and TRBJ2-7, with a tentative D call TRBD2 (5 bases). Germline CDR1 is SGHNT and CDR2 is YYREEE (reference sequence). The CDR3 is made up of 13 amino acids. Trimming left V 3 bases short and J 6 bases short, with 13 bases between. CDR3 nucleotide sequence: TGTGCCAGCAGCTCCCCTCGAGAGGGCGAGCAGTACTTC. Translation gives CASSSPREGEQYF.

A remark on this clone: At the DNA level, this CDR3 is encoded by other sequences in the same sample as well. The rearrangement links TRBV4-1 to TRBJ2-3; TRBD2 might be the D (6 bases). This CDR3 comprises 13 residues. V lost 4 bases and J lost 1, with 6 bases in between. Germline V gives CDR1 MGHRA, CDR2 YSYEKL. The CDR3 is CASSRGGTDTQYF. For the CDR3, the DNA is TGCGCCAGCAGCCGGGGGGGCACAGATACGCAGTATTTT.